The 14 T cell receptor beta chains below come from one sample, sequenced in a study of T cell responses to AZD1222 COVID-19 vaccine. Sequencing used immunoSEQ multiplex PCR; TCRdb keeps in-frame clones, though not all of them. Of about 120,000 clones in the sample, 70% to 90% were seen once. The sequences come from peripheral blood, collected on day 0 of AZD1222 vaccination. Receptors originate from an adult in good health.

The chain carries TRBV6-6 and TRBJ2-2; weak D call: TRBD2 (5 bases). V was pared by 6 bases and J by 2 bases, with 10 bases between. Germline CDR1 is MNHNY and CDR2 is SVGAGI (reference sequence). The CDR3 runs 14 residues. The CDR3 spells CASRAEGNTGELFF. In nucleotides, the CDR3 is TGTGCCAGCAGGGCCGAGGGTAACACCGGGGAGCTGTTTTTT.

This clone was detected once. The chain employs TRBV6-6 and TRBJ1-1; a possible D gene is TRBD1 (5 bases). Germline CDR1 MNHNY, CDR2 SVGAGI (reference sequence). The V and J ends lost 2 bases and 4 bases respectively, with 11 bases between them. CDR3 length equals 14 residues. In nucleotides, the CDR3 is TGTGCCAGCAGTTACGGGGGAGGGAGCACTGAAGCTTTCTTT. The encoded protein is CASSYGGGSTEAFF.

CDR3 region: CASSLGGTARNSPLHF. The DNA for the CDR3 is TGTGCCAGCAGCCTGGGAGGGACTGCACGGAATTCACCCCTCCACTTT. The J gene is TRBJ1-6, the V gene TRBV5-6, with D maybe TRBD1 (5 bases). The CDR3 spans 16 residues. V was trimmed by 4 bases and J by 7 bases, leaving 18 bases between them. The germline V gene has CDR1 SGHDT and CDR2 YYEEEE.

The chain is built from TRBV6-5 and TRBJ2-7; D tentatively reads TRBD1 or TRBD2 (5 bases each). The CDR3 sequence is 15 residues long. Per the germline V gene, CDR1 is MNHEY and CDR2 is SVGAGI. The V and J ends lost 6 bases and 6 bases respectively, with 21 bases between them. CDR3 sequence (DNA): TGTGCCAGCAGCGGGACGCCGAGGCAGGGTGTCGAGCAGTACTTC. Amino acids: CASSGTPRQGVEQYF.

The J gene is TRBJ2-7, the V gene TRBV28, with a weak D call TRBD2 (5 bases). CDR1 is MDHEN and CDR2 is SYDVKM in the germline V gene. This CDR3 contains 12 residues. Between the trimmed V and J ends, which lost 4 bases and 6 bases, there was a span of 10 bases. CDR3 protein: CASSSTSGEQYF. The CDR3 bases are TGTGCCAGCAGTTCTACTAGTGGCGAGCAGTACTTC.

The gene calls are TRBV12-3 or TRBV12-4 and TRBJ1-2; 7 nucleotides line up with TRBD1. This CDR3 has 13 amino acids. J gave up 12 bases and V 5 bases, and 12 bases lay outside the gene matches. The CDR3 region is CASSITRDSGNTF. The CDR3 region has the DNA TGTGCCAGCAGTATAACCCGGGACAGCGGCAACACCTTC.

CDR3 region: CASSSGLAGYEQYF. CDR3 in DNA: TGTGCCAGCAGCTCCGGACTAGCGGGCTACGAGCAGTACTTC. The chain carries TRBV5-8 and TRBJ2-7; 11 bases agree with TRBD2. Germline V gene data show CDR1 as SGHTS and CDR2 as YDEGEE. The CDR3 contains 14 residues. J gave up 3 bases and V 3 bases, and 2 bases lay outside the gene matches.

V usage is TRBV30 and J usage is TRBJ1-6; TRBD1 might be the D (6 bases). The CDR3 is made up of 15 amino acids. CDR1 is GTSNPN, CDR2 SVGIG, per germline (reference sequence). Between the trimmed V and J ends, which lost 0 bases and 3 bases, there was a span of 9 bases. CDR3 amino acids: CAWSVTGIYNSPLHF. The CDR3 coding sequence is TGTGCCTGGAGTGTTACAGGGATCTATAATTCACCCCTCCACTTT.

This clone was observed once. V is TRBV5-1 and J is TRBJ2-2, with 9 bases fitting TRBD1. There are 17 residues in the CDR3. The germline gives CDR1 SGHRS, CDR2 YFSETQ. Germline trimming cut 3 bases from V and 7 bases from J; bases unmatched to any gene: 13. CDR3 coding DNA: TGCGCCAGCAGCTGGCAAGGAGGGACAGGGAAGGTCGGGGAGCTGTTTTTT. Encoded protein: CASSWQGGTGKVGELFF. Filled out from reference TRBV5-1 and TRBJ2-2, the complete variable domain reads KAGVTQTPRYLIKTRGQQVTLSCSPISGHRSVSWYQQTPGQGLQFLFEYFSETQRNKGNFPGRFSGRQFSNSRSEMNVSTLELGDSALYLCASSWQGGTGKVGELFFGEGSRLTVL.

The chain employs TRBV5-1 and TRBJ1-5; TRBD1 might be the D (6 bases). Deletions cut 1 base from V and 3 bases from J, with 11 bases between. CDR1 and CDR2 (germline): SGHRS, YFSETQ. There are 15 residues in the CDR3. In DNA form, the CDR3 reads TGCGCCAGCAGCTTGTCGGGGGCCCCCAATCAGCCCCAGCATTTT. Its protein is CASSLSGAPNQPQHF.

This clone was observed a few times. The DNA for the CDR3 is TGTGCCAGCAGCCCTGACCCAGGGACTGGGGCCAACGTCCTGACTTTC. The encoded protein is CASSPDPGTGANVLTF. V and J are TRBV3-1 (or the pseudogene TRBV3-2) and TRBJ2-6, with D maybe TRBD1 (5 bases). Germline V lookup: CDR1 LGHDT, CDR2 YNNKEL (reference sequence). Trimming took 4 bases from V and 2 from J, leaving 12 bases between them. The CDR3 runs 16 residues.

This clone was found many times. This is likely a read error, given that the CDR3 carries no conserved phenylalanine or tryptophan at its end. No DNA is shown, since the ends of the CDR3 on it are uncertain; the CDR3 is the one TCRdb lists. CDR3 sequence: CASSLLSTTGTG. The chain recombines TRBV7-9 with TRBJ2-3; the D call of TRBD1 is as the table states it, not checked on the DNA. Germline V gene sequence: CDR1 SEHNR, CDR2 FQNEAQ (reference sequence). The CDR3 is 12 amino acids in total, end residues counted.

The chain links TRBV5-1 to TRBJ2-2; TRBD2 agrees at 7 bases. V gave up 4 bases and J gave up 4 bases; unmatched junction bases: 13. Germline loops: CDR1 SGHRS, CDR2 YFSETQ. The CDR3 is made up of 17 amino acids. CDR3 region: CASSPGPAGRGTGELFF. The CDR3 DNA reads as TGCGCCAGCAGCCCTGGGCCAGCGGGAAGGGGCACCGGGGAGCTGTTTTTT.

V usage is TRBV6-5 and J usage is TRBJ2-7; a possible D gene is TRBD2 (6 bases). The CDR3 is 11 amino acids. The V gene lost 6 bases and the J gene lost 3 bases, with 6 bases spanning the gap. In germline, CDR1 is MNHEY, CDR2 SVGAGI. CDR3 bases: TGTGCCAGCAGGGGGGGCTACGAGCAGTACTTC. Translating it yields CASRGGYEQYF.